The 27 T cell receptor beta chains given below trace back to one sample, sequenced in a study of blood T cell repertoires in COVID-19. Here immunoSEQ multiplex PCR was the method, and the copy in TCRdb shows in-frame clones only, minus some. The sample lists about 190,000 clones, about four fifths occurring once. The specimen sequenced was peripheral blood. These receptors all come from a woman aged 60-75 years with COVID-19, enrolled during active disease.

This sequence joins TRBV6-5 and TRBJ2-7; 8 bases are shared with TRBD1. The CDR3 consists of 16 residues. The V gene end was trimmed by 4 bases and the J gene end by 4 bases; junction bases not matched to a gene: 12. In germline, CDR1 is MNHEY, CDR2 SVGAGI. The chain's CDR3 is CASSSHRDRSLYEQYF. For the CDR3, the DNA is TGTGCCAGCAGTTCCCACCGGGACAGGAGCTTGTACGAGCAGTACTTC.

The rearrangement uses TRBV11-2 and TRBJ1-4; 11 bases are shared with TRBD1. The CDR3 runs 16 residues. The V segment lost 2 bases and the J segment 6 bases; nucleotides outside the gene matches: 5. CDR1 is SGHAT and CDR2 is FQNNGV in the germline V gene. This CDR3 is CASSLLLGQGDEKLFF. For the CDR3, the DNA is TGTGCCAGCAGCTTATTGCTGGGACAGGGGGATGAAAAACTGTTTTTT.

CDR3 sequence reads: CASSGRDSYNEQFF. The CDR3 bases are TGCGCCAGCAGCGGCCGGGACTCCTACAATGAGCAGTTCTTC. The rearrangement uses TRBV4-1 and TRBJ2-1; perhaps TRBD2 as D (5 bases). CDR1 and CDR2 (germline): MGHRA, YSYEKL. The CDR3 length is 14 residues. Trimming took off 5 bases at V and 0 bases at J, with 8 bases between the two ends.

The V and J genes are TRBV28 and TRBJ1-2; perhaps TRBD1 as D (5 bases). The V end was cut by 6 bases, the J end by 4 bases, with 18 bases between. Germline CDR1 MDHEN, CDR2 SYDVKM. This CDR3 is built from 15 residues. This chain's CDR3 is CASRSQAYSSYGYTF. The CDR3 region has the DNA TGTGCCAGCAGATCACAGGCTTATTCTAGCTATGGCTACACCTTC.

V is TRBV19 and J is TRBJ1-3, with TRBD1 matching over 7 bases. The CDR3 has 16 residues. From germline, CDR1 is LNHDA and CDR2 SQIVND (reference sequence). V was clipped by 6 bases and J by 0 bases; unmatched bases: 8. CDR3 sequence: CASSQTGTDSGNTIYF. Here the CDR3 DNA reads TGTGCCAGTAGCCAAACCGGGACAGACTCTGGAAACACCATATATTTT.

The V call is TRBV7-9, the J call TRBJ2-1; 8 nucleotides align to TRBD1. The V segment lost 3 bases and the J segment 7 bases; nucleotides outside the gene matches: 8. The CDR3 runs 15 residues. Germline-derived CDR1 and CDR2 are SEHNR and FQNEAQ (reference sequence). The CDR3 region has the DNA TGTGCCAGCAGCTTCGGGCAGGGGGCGAGGAATGAGCAGTTCTTC. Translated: CASSFGQGARNEQFF. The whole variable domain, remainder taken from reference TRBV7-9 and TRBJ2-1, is DTGVSQNPRHKITKRGQNVTFRCDPISEHNRLYWYRQTLGQGPEFLTYFQNEAQLEKSRLLSDRFSAERPKGSFSTLEIQRTEQGDSAMYLCASSFGQGARNEQFFGPGTRLTVL.

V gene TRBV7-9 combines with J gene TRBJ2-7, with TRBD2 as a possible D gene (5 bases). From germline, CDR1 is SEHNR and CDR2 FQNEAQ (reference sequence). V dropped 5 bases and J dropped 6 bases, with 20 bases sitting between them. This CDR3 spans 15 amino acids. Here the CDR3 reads CASSIYPERALEQYF. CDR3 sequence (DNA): TGTGCCAGCAGCATTTACCCTGAGAGGGCACTCGAGCAGTACTTC.

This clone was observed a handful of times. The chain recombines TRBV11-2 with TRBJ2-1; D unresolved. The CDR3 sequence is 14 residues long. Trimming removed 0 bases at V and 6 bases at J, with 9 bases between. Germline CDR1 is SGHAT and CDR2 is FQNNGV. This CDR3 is CASSLEVLGNEQFF. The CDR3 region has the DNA TGTGCCAGCAGCTTAGAGGTTCTAGGCAATGAGCAGTTCTTC.

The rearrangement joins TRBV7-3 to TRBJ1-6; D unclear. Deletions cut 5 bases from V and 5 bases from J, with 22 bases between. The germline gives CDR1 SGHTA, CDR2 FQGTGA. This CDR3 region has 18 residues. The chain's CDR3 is CASSEAPTGKGNNSPLHF. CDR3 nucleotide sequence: TGTGCCAGCAGCGAAGCCCCCACGGGGAAGGGAAATAATTCACCCCTCCACTTT.

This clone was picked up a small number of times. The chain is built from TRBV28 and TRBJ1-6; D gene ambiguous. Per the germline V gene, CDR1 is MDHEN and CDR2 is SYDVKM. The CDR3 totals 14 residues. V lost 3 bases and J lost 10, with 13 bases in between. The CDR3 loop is CASSFGSWESPLHF. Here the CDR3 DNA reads TGTGCCAGCAGTTTTGGCAGTTGGGAGTCACCCCTCCACTTT.

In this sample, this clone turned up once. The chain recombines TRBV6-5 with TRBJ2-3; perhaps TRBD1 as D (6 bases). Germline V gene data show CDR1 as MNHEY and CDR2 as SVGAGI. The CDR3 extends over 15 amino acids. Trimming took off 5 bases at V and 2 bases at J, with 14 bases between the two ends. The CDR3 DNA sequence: TGTGCCAGCAGTCCCCGGACAGCCTTCACAGATACGCAGTATTTT. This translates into CASSPRTAFTDTQYF.

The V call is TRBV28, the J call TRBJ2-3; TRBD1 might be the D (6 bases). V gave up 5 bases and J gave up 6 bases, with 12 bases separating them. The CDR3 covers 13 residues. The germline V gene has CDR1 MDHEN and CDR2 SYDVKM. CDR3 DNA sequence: TGTGCCAGCAGTGTGGGGGCCATTGATACGCAGTATTTT. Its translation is CASSVGAIDTQYF.

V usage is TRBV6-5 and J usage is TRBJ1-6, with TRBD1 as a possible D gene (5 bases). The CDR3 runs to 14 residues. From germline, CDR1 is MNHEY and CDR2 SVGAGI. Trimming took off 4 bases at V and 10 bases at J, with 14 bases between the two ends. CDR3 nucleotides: TGTGCCAGCAGTTCACCAGGGTCACGATCACCCCTCCACTTT. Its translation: CASSSPGSRSPLHF.

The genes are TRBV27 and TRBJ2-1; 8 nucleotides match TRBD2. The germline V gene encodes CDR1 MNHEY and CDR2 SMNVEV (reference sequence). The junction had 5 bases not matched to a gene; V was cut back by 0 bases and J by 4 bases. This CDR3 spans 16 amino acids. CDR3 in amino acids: CASSLSTGGPYNEQFF. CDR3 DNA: TGTGCCAGCAGTTTATCGACGGGGGGGCCTTACAATGAGCAGTTCTTC.

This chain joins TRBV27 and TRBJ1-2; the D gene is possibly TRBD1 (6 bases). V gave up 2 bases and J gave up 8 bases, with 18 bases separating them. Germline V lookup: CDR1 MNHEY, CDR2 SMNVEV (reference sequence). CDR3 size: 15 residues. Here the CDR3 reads CASSLTRVNTGGYTF. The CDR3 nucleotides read TGTGCCAGCAGTTTAACCAGGGTCAATACAGGGGGCTACACCTTC.

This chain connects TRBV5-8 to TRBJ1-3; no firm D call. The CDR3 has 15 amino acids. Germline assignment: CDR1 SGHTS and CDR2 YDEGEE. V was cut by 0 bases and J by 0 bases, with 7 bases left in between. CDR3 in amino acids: CASSLDERSGNTIYF. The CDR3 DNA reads TGTGCCAGCAGCTTGGACGAGCGCTCTGGAAACACCATATATTTT.

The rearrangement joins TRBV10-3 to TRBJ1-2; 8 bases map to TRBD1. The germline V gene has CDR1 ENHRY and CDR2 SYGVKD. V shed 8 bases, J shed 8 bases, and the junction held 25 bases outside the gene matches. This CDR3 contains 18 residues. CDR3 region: CAIGQGRLTTIGLWGYTF. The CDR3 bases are TGTGCCATCGGACAGGGAAGACTAACGACTATAGGCCTATGGGGCTACACCTTC.

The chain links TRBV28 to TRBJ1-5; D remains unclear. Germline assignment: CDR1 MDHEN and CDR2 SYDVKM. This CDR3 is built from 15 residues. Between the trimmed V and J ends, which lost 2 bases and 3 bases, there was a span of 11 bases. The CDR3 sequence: CASSLPRSFNQPQHF. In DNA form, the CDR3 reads TGTGCCAGCAGTTTACCCCGGAGCTTCAATCAGCCCCAGCATTTT.

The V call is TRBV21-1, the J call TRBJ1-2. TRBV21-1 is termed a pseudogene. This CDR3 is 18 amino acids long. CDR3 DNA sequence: TGTGCCAGCAGGATGGAGGCGGGAGTTGAGGTCGGGAACTATGGCTACACCTTC. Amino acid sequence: CASRMEAGVEVGNYGYTF.

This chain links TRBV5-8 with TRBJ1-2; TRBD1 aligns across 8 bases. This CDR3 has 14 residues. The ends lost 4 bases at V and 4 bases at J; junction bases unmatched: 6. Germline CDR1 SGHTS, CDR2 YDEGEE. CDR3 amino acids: CASSPRDRTYGYTF. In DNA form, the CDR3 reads TGTGCCAGCAGCCCTCGGGACAGGACCTATGGCTACACCTTC.

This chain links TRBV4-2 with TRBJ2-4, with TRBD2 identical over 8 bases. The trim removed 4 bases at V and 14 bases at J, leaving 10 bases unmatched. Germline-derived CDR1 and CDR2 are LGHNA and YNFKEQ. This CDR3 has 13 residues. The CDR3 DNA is TGTGCCAGCAGCCGGGGACTAGATCAAGGAAAGTACTTC. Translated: CASSRGLDQGKYF.

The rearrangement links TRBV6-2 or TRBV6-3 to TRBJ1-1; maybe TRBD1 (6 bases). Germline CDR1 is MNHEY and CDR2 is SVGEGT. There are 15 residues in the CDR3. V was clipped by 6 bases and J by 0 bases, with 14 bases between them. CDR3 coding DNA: TGTGCCAGCAGCAGACAGGCGACCCTGAACACTGAAGCTTTCTTT. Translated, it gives CASSRQATLNTEAFF.

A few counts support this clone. The CDR3: CAIRAGQIGGYTF. In DNA, the CDR3 is TGTGCCATCAGAGCCGGACAAATCGGTGGCTACACCTTC. The chain links TRBV10-3 to TRBJ1-2; tentative D call: TRBD1 (5 bases). Germline V gives CDR1 ENHRY, CDR2 SYGVKD. V was pared by 6 bases and J by 7 bases, with 15 bases between. The CDR3 is made up of 13 amino acids.

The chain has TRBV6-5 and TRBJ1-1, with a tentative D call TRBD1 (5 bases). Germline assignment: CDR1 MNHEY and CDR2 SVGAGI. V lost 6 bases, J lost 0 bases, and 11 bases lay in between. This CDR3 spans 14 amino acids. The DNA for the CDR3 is TGTGCCAGCAGCAGGGCTACCATGAACACTGAAGCTTTCTTT. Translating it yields CASSRATMNTEAFF.

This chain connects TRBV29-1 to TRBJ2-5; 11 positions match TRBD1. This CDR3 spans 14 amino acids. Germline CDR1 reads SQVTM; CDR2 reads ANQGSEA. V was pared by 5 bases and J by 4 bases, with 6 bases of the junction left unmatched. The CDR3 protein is CSVRTGGMGETQYF. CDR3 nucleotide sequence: TGCAGCGTTAGGACAGGGGGCATGGGAGAGACCCAGTACTTC.

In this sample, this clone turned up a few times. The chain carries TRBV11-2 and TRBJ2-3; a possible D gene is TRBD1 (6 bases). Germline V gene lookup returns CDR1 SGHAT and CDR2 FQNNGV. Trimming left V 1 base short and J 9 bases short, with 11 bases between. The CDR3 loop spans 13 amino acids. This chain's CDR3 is CASSLVLGGTQYF. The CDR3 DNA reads TGTGCCAGCAGCTTAGTGTTAGGGGGAACGCAGTATTTT. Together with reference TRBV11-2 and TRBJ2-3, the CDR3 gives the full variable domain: EAGVAQSPRYKIIEKRQSVAFWCNPISGHATLYWYQQILGQGPKLLIQFQNNGVVDDSQLPKDRFSAERLKGVDSTLKIQPAKLEDSAVYLCASSLVLGGTQYFGPGTRLTVL.

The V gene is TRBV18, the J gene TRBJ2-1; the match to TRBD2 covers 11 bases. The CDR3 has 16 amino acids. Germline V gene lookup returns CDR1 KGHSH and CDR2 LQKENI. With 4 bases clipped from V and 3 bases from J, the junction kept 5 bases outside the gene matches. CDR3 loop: CASSLELAGVYNEQFF. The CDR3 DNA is TGTGCCAGCTCACTCGAACTAGCGGGGGTCTACAATGAGCAGTTCTTC.